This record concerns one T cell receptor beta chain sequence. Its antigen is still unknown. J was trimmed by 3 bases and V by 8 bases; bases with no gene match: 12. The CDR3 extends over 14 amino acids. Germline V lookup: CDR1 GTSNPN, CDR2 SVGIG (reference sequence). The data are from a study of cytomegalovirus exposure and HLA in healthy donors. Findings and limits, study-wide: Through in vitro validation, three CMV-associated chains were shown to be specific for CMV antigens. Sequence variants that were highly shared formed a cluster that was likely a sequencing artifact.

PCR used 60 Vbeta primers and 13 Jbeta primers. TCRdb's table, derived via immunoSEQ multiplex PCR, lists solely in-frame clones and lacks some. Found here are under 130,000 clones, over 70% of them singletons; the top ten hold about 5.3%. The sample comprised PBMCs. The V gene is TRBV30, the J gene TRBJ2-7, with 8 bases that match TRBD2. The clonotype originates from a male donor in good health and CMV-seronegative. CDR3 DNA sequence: TGTGCCGTCACTTGGGCGGGGGGACTCTACGAGCAGTACTTC. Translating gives CAVTWAGGLYEQYF.